A single sample is the source of the 12 T cell receptor beta chains below, sequenced in a study of T cell changes during pregnancy in multiple sclerosis. Clones were read by immunoSEQ multiplex PCR, and TCRdb kept only the in-frame ones, dropping some. The data contain over 70,000 clones, approximately 90% of them singletons. Sequencing was performed on peripheral blood, taken in the first trimester of pregnancy. These receptors all come from a female donor in good health, enrolled as a control in a pregnancy study.

The gene calls are TRBV7-9 and TRBJ2-7; TRBD2 aligns across 7 bases. This CDR3 spans 15 amino acids. V dropped 7 bases and J dropped 5; count of bases not matched to a gene: 14. CDR1 and CDR2 (germline): SEHNR, FQNEAQ (reference sequence). The CDR3 region has the DNA TGTGCCAGCACCCCTTATCCGGCGGGGGTCCACGAGCAGTACTTC. It translates to CASTPYPAGVHEQYF.

This clone was counted a few times. The chain recombines TRBV5-4 with TRBJ1-2; D possibly corresponds to TRBD1 (5 bases). Trimming shortened V by 5 bases and J by 3 bases, and 14 bases separated the two germline ends. The CDR3 covers 14 residues. Germline assignment: CDR1 SGHNT and CDR2 YYREEE (reference sequence). CDR3 coding DNA: TGTGCCAGCAGAGCCCAGGGTCAGGACTATGGCTACACCTTC. Its protein product is CASRAQGQDYGYTF.

The chain carries TRBV28 and TRBJ2-1, with D possibly being TRBD2 (7 bases). Trimming stripped 6 bases from V and 1 base from J, with 16 bases between. Germline-derived CDR1 and CDR2 are MDHEN and SYDVKM. CDR3 length: 16 amino acids. The CDR3 reads CASSLTGGPSYNEQFF. For the CDR3, the DNA is TGTGCCAGCAGCCTGACCGGGGGGCCGTCCTACAATGAGCAGTTCTTC. Complete variable domain (other parts from reference TRBV28 and TRBJ2-1): DVKVTQSSRYLVKRTGEKVFLECVQDMDHENMFWYRQDPGLGLRLIYFSYDVKMKEKGDIPEGYSVSREKKERFSLILESASTNQTSMYLCASSLTGGPSYNEQFFGPGTRLTVL.

The DNA for the CDR3 is TGCGCCAGCAGCTTGTTCAGTGGTAACTATGGCTACACCTTC. Encoded protein: CASSLFSGNYGYTF. The chain is built from TRBV5-1 and TRBJ1-2; D remains ambiguous. This CDR3 comprises 14 residues. The V gene's germline CDR1 is SGHRS and CDR2 YFSETQ. Trimming removed 1 base at V and 1 base at J, with 8 bases between.

This clone was seen only a few times. V and J are TRBV27 and TRBJ1-5; 9 nucleotides agree with TRBD1. The CDR3 extends over 14 amino acids. Looked up from germline, CDR1 is MNHEY and CDR2 is SMNVEV (reference sequence). J gave up 2 bases and V 5 bases, and 1 base lay outside the gene matches. The DNA of the CDR3 is TGTGCCAGCAGTCGGGACAGGGGCAATCAGCCCCAGCATTTT. Translation: CASSRDRGNQPQHF.

As to this clone: Other nucleotide sequences in the sample specify the same CDR3. V gene TRBV10-1 combines with J gene TRBJ2-5; D perhaps matches TRBD2 (5 bases). V was trimmed by 3 bases and J by 9 bases, leaving 20 bases between them. From germline, CDR1 is WNHNN and CDR2 SYGVQD (reference sequence). The CDR3 loop spans 15 amino acids. The CDR3 loop reads CASSESDSPQGSQYF. CDR3 DNA sequence: TGCGCCAGCAGTGAATCGGACTCCCCACAAGGGTCCCAGTACTTC.

The CDR3 DNA is TGCGCCAGCAGCTTGGCAGGGGGCAGGAACACTGAAGCTTTCTTT. It specifies CASSLAGGRNTEAFF. The J gene is TRBJ1-1, the V gene TRBV5-1; 8 bases align to TRBD1. The CDR3 extends over 15 amino acids. J was trimmed by 1 base and V by 0 bases; bases with no gene match: 2. Germline CDR1 SGHRS, CDR2 YFSETQ.

The chain carries TRBV5-1 and TRBJ2-1; 13 bases match TRBD2. There are 22 residues in the CDR3. Germline lookup yields CDR1 SGHRS and CDR2 YFSETQ. V trimming: 0 bases; J trimming: 2 bases; junction bases outside the gene matches: 17. CDR3 sequence reads: CASSLGTRQRLAGGGTYNEQFF. CDR3 DNA: TGCGCCAGCAGCTTGGGGACACGACAACGACTAGCGGGAGGTGGCACCTACAATGAGCAGTTCTTC.

The table lists this clone with a count of one. V usage is TRBV7-2 and J usage is TRBJ2-1; D might be TRBD2 (7 bases). Looked up from germline, CDR1 is SGHTA and CDR2 is FQGNSA. The germline V and J ends were trimmed by 4 bases and 6 bases, with 22 bases remaining between them. The CDR3 covers 17 residues. CDR3 nucleotides: TGTGCCAGCAGCTCGGGGGCTAGCGGAGTACCCCTCAATGAGCAGTTCTTC. Residues: CASSSGASGVPLNEQFF.

This chain connects TRBV30 to TRBJ2-2; TRBD2 agrees at 8 bases. The V and J ends lost 0 bases and 0 bases, in that order; junction bases with no gene match: 12. The CDR3 totals 19 residues. Germline V gene data show CDR1 as GTSNPN and CDR2 as SVGIG (reference sequence). The CDR3 is CAWSVLFIHSGANTGELFF. The CDR3 coding sequence is TGTGCCTGGAGTGTACTTTTCATCCATAGCGGGGCGAACACCGGGGAGCTGTTTTTT.

The chain couples TRBV7-9 to TRBJ2-3; 7 bases agree with TRBD2. Per the germline V gene, CDR1 is SEHNR and CDR2 is FQNEAQ (reference sequence). This CDR3 is built from 15 residues. V lost 9 bases, J lost 4 bases, and 13 bases stayed unmatched. The CDR3 nucleotides are TGTGCCAGTTCCAATGAGCGGGATGGCGCAGATACGCAGTATTTT. This codes for CASSNERDGADTQYF. Full variable domain (remainder filled in from reference TRBV7-9 and TRBJ2-3): DTGVSQNPRHKITKRGQNVTFRCDPISEHNRLYWYRQTLGQGPEFLTYFQNEAQLEKSRLLSDRFSAERPKGSFSTLEIQRTEQGDSAMYLCASSNERDGADTQYFGPGTRLTVL.

The V and J genes are TRBV5-1 and TRBJ2-1; no clear D gene. The germline gives CDR1 SGHRS, CDR2 YFSETQ. The CDR3 covers 17 residues. Trimming stripped 4 bases from V and 1 base from J, with 18 bases between. CDR3 loop: CASSQTLIADSYNEQFF. DNA of the CDR3: TGCGCCAGCAGCCAAACCCTAATAGCTGATTCCTACAATGAGCAGTTCTTC.